This passage covers 17 T cell receptor beta chains from one sample sequenced in a study of patients and donors after allogeneic stem cell transplantation. TCRdb used MiXCR to reprocess the RT-PCR reads, holding one entry per CDR3 protein. The sample shows about 160,000 distinct CDR3 sequences, 25% to 35% of them seen only once. The material sequenced was blood, either unsorted or a sorted T cell fraction (not recorded which). These receptor sequences come from a human donor who was either an allogeneic HSCT recipient or a stem cell or donor lymphocyte infusion donor (not recorded which). It is not recorded whose cells these are; they may come from a transplant donor.

This sequence joins TRBV24-1 and TRBJ2-1; D is uncertain. Germline V gives CDR1 KGHDR, CDR2 SFDVKD. The CDR3 loop spans 17 amino acids. Trimming removed 1 base at V and 8 bases at J, with 20 bases between. The CDR3 DNA reads TGTGCCACCAGTGATTTTCCGGCAGGCCGAAGTCCAGATGAGCAGTTCTTC. It encodes CATSDFPAGRSPDEQFF.

This chain links TRBV4-1 with TRBJ1-2, with 10 positions matching TRBD1. Germline values: CDR1 MGHRA, CDR2 YSYEKL. This CDR3 comprises 15 residues. The V and J ends lost 3 bases and 5 bases, in that order; junction bases with no gene match: 6. The CDR3 DNA reads as TGCGCCAGCAGCCAGGGGACAGGGGATTGGTATGGCTACACCTTC. Amino acid sequence: CASSQGTGDWYGYTF.

The genes are TRBV6-6 and TRBJ2-3; 8 bases map to TRBD2. The CDR3 extends over 16 amino acids. CDR1 is MNHNY and CDR2 is SVGAGI in the germline V gene (reference sequence). V lost 0 bases to trimming and J lost 5 bases; unmatched junction nucleotides: 7. The CDR3 is CASSYSRREDEDTQYF. The CDR3 DNA is TGTGCCAGCAGTTACTCGCGGCGGGAGGATGAAGATACGCAGTATTTT.

Ten or more counts support this clonotype. The rearrangement joins TRBV7-2 to TRBJ1-1, with a possible D match to TRBD1 (5 bases). CDR3 size: 15 residues. V was shortened by 3 bases and J by 0 bases, with 11 bases between the two germline ends. Germline-derived CDR1 and CDR2 are SGHTA and FQGNSA. The DNA for the CDR3 is TGTGCCAGCAGCTTGGGGACCGCCATGAACACTGAAGCTTTCTTT. Translation: CASSLGTAMNTEAFF.

This clonotype has more than one count but fewer than ten. In nucleotides, the CDR3 is TGTGCCAGCAGAACACGCTCCTACAATGAGCAGTTCTTC. Translation gives CASRTRSYNEQFF. The rearrangement joins TRBV12-3 or TRBV12-4 to TRBJ2-1; D ambiguous. With 6 bases removed from V and 0 bases from J, the gap between germline ends came to 6 bases. CDR3 length equals 13 residues.

V gene TRBV13 combines with J gene TRBJ2-7; D not resolved. V lost 2 bases and J lost 2, with 7 bases in between. CDR1 PRHDT and CDR2 FYEKMQ come from the germline V gene (reference sequence). The length of the CDR3 is 13 residues. Written as DNA, the CDR3 is TGTGCCAGCAGCTTAAACCCCACCTACGAGCAGTACTTC. This gives the protein CASSLNPTYEQYF.

As regards this clonotype: This may come from a read error, since a much larger clone is one base off. The J gene is TRBJ1-5, the V gene TRBV12-3 or TRBV12-4; no clear D. There are 15 residues in the CDR3. This chain's CDR3 is CASTAGRYSYQPQHF. CDR3 nucleotides: TGTGCCAGCACCGCGGGTAGATATAGCTATCAGCCCCAGCATTTT.

Remarks on this clonotype: The junction departs from germline at one end; a sequencing error may be responsible. The gene calls are TRBV7-7 and TRBJ2-3; TRBD1 matches at 7 bases. Germline V gene sequence: CDR1 SSHAT, CDR2 FNYEAQ (reference sequence). CDR3 length: 15 residues. Here the CDR3 reads CASSRTGTSTDTQYF. The CDR3 nucleotides read TGTGCTAGCAGCCGGACAGGAACTAGCACAGATACGCAGTATTTT. The variable domain in full, completed from reference TRBV7-7 and TRBJ2-3, reads GAGVSQSPRYKVTKRGQDVTLRCDPISSHATLYWYQQALGQGPEFLTYFNYEAQPDKSGLPSDRFSAERPEGSISTLTIQRTEQRDSAMYRCASSRTGTSTDTQYFGPGTRLTVL.

The CDR3 region is CASSYLQGAKNIQYF. The CDR3 DNA sequence: TGTGCCAGCAGTTACTTACAGGGAGCCAAAAACATTCAGTACTTC. The chain links TRBV6-6 to TRBJ2-4; TRBD1 is a possible D gene (6 bases). Germline values: CDR1 MNHNY, CDR2 SVGAGI (reference sequence). The V end lost 1 base, the J end lost 0 bases, and 7 bases lay between the germline ends. The CDR3 length is 15 residues.

V usage is TRBV5-6 and J usage is TRBJ2-7; 8 bases are a match to TRBD1. Germline V CDR1 and CDR2: SGHDT, YYEEEE. Trimming took 4 bases from V and 2 from J; bases not matched to a gene: 11. The CDR3 has 16 amino acids. CDR3 sequence (DNA): TGTGCCAGCAGCCACCTCACAGGGGGAATTACCTACGAGCAGTACTTC. It encodes CASSHLTGGITYEQYF.

This clonotype showed up just a few times. The rearrangement uses TRBV24-1 and TRBJ2-1; 7 nucleotides line up with TRBD2. V lost 2 bases and J lost 12; bases outside the gene matches: 12. The CDR3 consists of 15 residues. Germline lookup yields CDR1 KGHDR and CDR2 SFDVKD. This chain's CDR3 is CATSDSSGLGIPQFF. The CDR3 region has the DNA TGTGCCACCAGTGATTCTAGCGGACTAGGGATTCCGCAGTTCTTC.

The chain uses TRBV10-3 and TRBJ2-5; TRBD1 aligns across 8 bases. This CDR3 is built from 17 residues. Germline loops: CDR1 ENHRY, CDR2 SYGVKD. The V gene end was trimmed by 4 bases and the J gene end by 5 bases; junction bases not matched to a gene: 15. CDR3 protein: CAISVEDRDSLRETQYF. In nucleotides, the CDR3 is TGTGCCATCAGTGTGGAGGACAGGGATTCGCTAAGGGAGACCCAGTACTTC.

This clonotype was counted between two and nine times. V and J are TRBV10-3 and TRBJ1-1; 9 positions agree with TRBD1. Germline loops: CDR1 ENHRY, CDR2 SYGVKD. This CDR3 is 16 amino acids long. With V trimmed by 5 bases and J by 3 bases, 10 bases remained unmatched. The CDR3 reads CAISTTPQGADTEAFF. CDR3 sequence (DNA): TGTGCCATCAGTACCACACCACAGGGGGCAGACACTGAAGCTTTCTTT.

The chain carries TRBV10-3 and TRBJ1-1; D is undetermined. CDR3 size: 11 residues. V lost 10 bases and J 0 bases, leaving 6 bases between the germline ends. The germline V gene has CDR1 ENHRY and CDR2 SYGVKD. CDR3 residues: CATGMNTEAFF. The CDR3 region has the DNA TGTGCCACGGGGATGAACACTGAAGCTTTCTTT.

This clonotype was detected a few times. The chain uses TRBV29-1 and TRBJ1-1; no clear D. V lost 5 bases, J lost 1 base, and 5 bases lay in between. The germline CDR1 and CDR2 sequences are SQVTM and ANQGSEA. This CDR3 has 11 amino acids. CDR3 in amino acids: CSVQANTEAFF. The CDR3 DNA sequence: TGCAGCGTTCAGGCGAACACTGAAGCTTTCTTT. The full variable domain, in which reference TRBV29-1 and TRBJ1-1 provide the parts outside the CDR3, is SAVISQKPSRDICQRGTSLTIQCQVDSQVTMMFWYRQQPGQSLTLIATANQGSEATYESGFVIDKFPISRPNLTFSTLTVSNMSPEDSSIYLCSVQANTEAFFGQGTRLTVV.

This chain uses TRBV5-1 with TRBJ2-7, with D unresolved. Germline V gene sequence: CDR1 SGHRS, CDR2 YFSETQ. CDR3 size: 13 residues. V was pared by 0 bases and J by 6 bases, with 10 bases between. CDR3 sequence: CASSLAGLREQYF. The CDR3 DNA is TGCGCCAGCAGCTTGGCCGGGCTACGCGAGCAGTACTTC.

In this sample, this clonotype turned up once. The genes are TRBV11-2 and TRBJ2-7; D not certain. Trimming pared 5 bases from V and 5 bases from J, leaving 13 bases between. CDR1 is SGHAT and CDR2 is FQNNGV in the germline V gene. This CDR3 is 13 amino acids long. The CDR3 DNA is TGTGCCAGCAGCCCAGTCGGTGGCGACGAGCAGTACTTC. Translated: CASSPVGGDEQYF.